The entry below gives a single T cell receptor (beta chain) sequence along with its context. Method: immunoSEQ multiplex PCR; TCRdb's copy keeps in-frame clones and lacks some. The sample has some 33,000 clones, about 88% seen once. The data were taken from a study of PD-1 and CTLA-4 blockade in melanoma. V was cut by 4 bases and J by 8 bases, with 24 bases left in between. This CDR3 region has 16 residues. From germline, CDR1 is MDHEN and CDR2 SYDVKM. The receptor was derived from a human donor with melanoma. The sample consisted of CD8+ T cells from peripheral blood, taken from a patient given anti-PD-1 treatment. This sequence joins TRBV28 and TRBJ2-7; TRBD2 is a possible D gene (5 bases). CDR3 nucleotides: TGTGCCAGCAGTTCCCCCCGGGGAGCCTCAGTGGTTCAGCAGTACTTC. Translated, it gives CASSSPRGASVVQQYF.